Only a few counts were recorded for the clone carrying this TCR gamma chain. Its antigen is not known. A read error likely explains why the TCRdb protein, taken from a much larger clone, differs from this DNA's translation at residue 10; the protein shown is translated from the DNA. TCRdb reanalysed the multiplex PCR reads via CATT. The sample lists 28,000 or so gamma-chain clones; 1.4% were seen once. Bulk repertoires came from Vgamma9/Vdelta2+ or Vdelta2-negative gammadelta T cells flow-sorted from PBMC. The sample comes from a study of γδ T cells in repeated Plasmodium falciparum infection. Study outcomes and limitations: Vdelta2-negative gammadelta repertoires, largely Vdelta1+, seemingly showed infection-driven waves of new clonal selection.

This CDR3 has 13 residues. Per germline, CDR1 VENAVY and CDR2 YDSYNSRV. Sample: gamma-delta T cells from blood. The clonotype originates from a pool of human donors (malaria-infected and uninfected, not separated). The chain combines TRGV8 with TRGJP2. CDR3 amino acids: CATWDRRDWVKTF. CDR3 nucleotides: TGTGCCACCTGGGATAGGCGTGATTGGGTCAAGACGTTT.